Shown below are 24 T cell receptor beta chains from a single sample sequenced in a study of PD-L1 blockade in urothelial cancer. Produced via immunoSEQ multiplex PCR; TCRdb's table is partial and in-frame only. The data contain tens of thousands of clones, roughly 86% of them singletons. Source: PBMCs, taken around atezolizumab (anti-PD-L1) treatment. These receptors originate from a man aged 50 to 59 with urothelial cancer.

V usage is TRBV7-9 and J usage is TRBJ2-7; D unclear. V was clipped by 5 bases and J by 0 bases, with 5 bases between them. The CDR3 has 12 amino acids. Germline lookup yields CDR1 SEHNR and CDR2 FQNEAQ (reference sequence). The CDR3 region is CASSRFSYEQYF. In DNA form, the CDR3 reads TGTGCCAGCAGCCGTTTCTCCTACGAGCAGTACTTC.

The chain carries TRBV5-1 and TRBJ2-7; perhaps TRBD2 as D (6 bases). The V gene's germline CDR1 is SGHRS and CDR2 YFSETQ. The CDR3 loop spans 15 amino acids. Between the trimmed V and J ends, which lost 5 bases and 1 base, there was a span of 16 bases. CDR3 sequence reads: CASRGGAGNSYEQYF. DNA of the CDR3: TGCGCCAGCAGGGGCGGGGCAGGGAATTCCTACGAGCAGTACTTC.

CDR3 amino acids: CASGLALAGVRETQYF. The CDR3 DNA reads TGTGCTAGTGGTTTGGCCCTAGCGGGAGTGAGGGAGACCCAGTACTTC. The chain is built from TRBV12-5 and TRBJ2-5; the match to TRBD2 covers 10 bases. The germline V gene has CDR1 LGHNT and CDR2 FRNRAP. The CDR3 runs 16 residues. After removal of 1 base from V and 5 bases from J, the junction contained 7 bases not matched to a gene.

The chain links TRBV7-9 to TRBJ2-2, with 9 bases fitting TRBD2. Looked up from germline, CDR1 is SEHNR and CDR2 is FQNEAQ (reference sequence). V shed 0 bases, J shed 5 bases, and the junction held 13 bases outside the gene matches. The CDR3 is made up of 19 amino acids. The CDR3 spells CASSLAGGWREGLTGELFF. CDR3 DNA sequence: TGTGCCAGCAGCTTAGCAGGGGGATGGCGGGAGGGTTTAACCGGGGAGCTGTTTTTT.

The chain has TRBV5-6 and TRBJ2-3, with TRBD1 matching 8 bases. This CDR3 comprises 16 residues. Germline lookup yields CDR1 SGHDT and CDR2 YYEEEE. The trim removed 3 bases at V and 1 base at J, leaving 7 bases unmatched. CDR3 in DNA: TGTGCCAGCAGCTGGGCAGGGGGCGCGGGCACAGATACGCAGTATTTT. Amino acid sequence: CASSWAGGAGTDTQYF.

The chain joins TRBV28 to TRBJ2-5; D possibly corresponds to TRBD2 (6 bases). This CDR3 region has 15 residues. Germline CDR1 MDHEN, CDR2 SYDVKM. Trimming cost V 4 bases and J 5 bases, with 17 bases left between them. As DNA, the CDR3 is TGTGCCAGCAGTTCACACGGGGGTGGTTTGGAGACCCAGTACTTC. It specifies CASSSHGGGLETQYF.

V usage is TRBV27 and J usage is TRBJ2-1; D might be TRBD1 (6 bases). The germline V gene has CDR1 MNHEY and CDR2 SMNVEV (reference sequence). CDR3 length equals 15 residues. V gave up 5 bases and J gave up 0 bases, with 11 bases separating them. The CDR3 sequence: CASSPQGHSYNEQFF. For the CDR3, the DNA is TGTGCCAGCAGTCCCCAGGGGCACTCCTACAATGAGCAGTTCTTC.

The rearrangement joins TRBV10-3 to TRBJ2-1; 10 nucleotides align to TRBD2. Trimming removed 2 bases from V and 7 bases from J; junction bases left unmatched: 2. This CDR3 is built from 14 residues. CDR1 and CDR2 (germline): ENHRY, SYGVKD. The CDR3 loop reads CAISESGRGNEQFF. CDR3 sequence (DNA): TGTGCCATCAGTGAGAGCGGGAGGGGGAATGAGCAGTTCTTC.

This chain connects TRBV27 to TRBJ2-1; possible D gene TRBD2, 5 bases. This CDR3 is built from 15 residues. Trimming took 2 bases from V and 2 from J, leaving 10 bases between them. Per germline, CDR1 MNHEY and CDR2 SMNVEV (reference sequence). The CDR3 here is CASSLMPGTYNEQFF. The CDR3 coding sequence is TGTGCCAGCAGTTTAATGCCGGGGACCTACAATGAGCAGTTCTTC.

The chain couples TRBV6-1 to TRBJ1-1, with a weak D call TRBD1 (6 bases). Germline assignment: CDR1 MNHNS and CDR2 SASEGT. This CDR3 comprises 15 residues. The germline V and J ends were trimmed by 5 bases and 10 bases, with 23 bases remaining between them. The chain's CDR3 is CASSPHPHREGRAFF. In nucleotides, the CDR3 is TGTGCCAGCAGTCCCCACCCCCACAGGGAAGGGAGAGCTTTCTTT.

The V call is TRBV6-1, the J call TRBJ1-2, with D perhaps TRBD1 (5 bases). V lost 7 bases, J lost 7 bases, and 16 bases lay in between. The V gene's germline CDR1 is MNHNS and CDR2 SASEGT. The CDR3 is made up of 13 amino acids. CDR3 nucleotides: TGTGCCAGCAATAACCAGGGAGGTGTTGGCTACACCTTC. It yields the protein CASNNQGGVGYTF.

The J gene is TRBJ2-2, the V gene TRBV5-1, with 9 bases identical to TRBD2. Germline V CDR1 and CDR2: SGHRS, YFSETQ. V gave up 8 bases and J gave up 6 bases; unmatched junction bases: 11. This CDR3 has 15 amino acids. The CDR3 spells CARAWDRGRAGELFF. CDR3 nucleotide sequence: TGCGCCAGGGCCTGGGACCGCGGGAGGGCCGGGGAGCTGTTTTTT.

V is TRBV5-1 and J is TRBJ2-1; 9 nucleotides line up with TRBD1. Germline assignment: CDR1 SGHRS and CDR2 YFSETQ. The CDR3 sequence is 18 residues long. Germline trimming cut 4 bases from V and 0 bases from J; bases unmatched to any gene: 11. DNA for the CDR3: TGCGCCAGCAGCCCGAGTCCCGGGACAGGGCTCTCCTACAATGAGCAGTTCTTC. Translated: CASSPSPGTGLSYNEQFF.

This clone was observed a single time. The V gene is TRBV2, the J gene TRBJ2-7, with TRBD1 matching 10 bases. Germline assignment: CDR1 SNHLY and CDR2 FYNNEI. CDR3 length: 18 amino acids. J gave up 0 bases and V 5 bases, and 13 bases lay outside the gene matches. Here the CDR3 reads CASSWTGGAGGNSYEQYF. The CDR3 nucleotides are TGTGCCAGCAGTTGGACAGGGGGTGCGGGCGGGAACTCCTACGAGCAGTACTTC.

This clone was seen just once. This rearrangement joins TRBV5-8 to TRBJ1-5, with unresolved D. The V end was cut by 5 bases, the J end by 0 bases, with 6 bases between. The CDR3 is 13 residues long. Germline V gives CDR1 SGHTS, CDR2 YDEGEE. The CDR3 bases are TGTGCCAGCAGGAGGTATAGCAATCAGCCCCAGCATTTT. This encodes CASRRYSNQPQHF.

The CDR3 sequence is CAWRAGTGGRETQYF. The CDR3 coding sequence is TGTGCCTGGAGGGCTGGGACTGGTGGAAGGGAGACCCAGTACTTC. This chain connects TRBV30 to TRBJ2-5, with TRBD2 as a possible D gene (6 bases). This CDR3 has 15 residues. V was trimmed by 3 bases and J by 5 bases, leaving 19 bases between them. Germline loops: CDR1 GTSNPN, CDR2 SVGIG (reference sequence).

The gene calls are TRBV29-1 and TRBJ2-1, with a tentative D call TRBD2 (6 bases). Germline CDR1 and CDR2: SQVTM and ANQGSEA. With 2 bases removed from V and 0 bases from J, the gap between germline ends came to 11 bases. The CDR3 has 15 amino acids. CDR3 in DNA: TGCAGCGTTGAAATGGGGGGAAGCTCCTACAATGAGCAGTTCTTC. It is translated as CSVEMGGSSYNEQFF.

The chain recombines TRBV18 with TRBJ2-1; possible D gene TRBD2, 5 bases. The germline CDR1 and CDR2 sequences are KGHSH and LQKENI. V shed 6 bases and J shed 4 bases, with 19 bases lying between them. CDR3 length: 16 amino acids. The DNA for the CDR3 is TGTGCCAGCTCCCCGGAGGAGACGAGGGAGTACAATGAGCAGTTCTTC. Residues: CASSPEETREYNEQFF.

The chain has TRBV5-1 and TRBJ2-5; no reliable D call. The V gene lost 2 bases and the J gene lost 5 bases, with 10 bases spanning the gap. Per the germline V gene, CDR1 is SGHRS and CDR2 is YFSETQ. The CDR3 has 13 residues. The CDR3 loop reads CASSLKPQETQYF. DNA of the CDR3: TGCGCCAGCAGCTTAAAACCCCAGGAGACCCAGTACTTC. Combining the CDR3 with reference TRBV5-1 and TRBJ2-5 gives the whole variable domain KAGVTQTPRYLIKTRGQQVTLSCSPISGHRSVSWYQQTPGQGLQFLFEYFSETQRNKGNFPGRFSGRQFSNSRSEMNVSTLELGDSALYLCASSLKPQETQYFGPGTRLLVL.

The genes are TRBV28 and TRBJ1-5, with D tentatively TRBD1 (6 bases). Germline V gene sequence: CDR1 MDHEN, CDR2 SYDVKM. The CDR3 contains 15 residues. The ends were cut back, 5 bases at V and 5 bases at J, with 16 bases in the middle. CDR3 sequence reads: CASSPAGVRDQPQHF. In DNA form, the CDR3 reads TGTGCCAGCAGTCCCGCAGGGGTCCGGGATCAGCCCCAGCATTTT.

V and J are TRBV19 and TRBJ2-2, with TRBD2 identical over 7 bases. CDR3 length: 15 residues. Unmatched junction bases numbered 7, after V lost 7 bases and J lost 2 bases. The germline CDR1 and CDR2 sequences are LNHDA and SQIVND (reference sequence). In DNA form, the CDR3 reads TGTGCCAGTACCGATAGCGGGCCTAACACCGGGGAGCTGTTTTTT. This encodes CASTDSGPNTGELFF.

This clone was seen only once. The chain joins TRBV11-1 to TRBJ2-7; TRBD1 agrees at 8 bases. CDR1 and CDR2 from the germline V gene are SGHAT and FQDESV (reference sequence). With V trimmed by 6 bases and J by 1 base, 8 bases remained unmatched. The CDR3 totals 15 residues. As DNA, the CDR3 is TGTGCCAGCAGGCCACCCGGGACAGGTTCCTACGAGCAGTACTTC. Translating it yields CASRPPGTGSYEQYF.

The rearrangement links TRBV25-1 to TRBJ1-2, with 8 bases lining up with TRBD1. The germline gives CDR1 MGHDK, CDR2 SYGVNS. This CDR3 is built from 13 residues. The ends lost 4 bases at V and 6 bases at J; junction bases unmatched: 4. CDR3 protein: CASSGQGIDGYTF. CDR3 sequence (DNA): TGTGCCAGCAGTGGACAGGGGATCGATGGCTACACCTTC.

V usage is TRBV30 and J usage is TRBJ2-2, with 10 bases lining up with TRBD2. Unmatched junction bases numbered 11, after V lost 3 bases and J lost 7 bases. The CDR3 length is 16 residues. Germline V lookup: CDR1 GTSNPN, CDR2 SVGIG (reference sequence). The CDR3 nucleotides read TGTGCCTGGAGGCGGGCCAGCGGGAGGGTTCACGGGGAGCTGTTTTTT. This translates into CAWRRASGRVHGELFF.